This T cell receptor beta chain was recorded in a study of shared clonotypes between healthy human individuals. Every subset's genomic DNA went evenly onto several immunoSEQ plates. The repertoire was sequenced with immunoSEQ multiplex PCR; TCRdb's copy has only in-frame clones and lacks some. The sample holds roughly 1,600,000 clones, about 98.5% seen once. In regard to this clone: Its target is not known.

The authors divided CD4+ cells into CD45RA+ naive and CD45RA-negative memory subsets. Study outcomes and limitations: The donor pool, a small one, limited the genetic and exposure-history diversity represented.

Germline values: CDR1 SGHDT, CDR2 YYEEEE. The CDR3 runs 17 residues. The trim removed 4 bases at V and 0 bases at J, leaving 9 bases unmatched. Material: naive CD4+ T cells sorted from blood. Indicated subset: CD45RA+ positively selected. V is TRBV5-6 and J is TRBJ2-1, with 8 positions matching TRBD2. The receptor comes from a man aged 25 to 40 in good health. In DNA, the CDR3 is TGTGCCAGCAGCCCCCGGGGGGGGGAGCTCTCCTACAATGAGCAGTTCTTC. It yields the protein CASSPRGGELSYNEQFF.